The 7 T cell receptor beta chains below come from one sample, sequenced in a study of Tregs in tolerant kidney transplant recipients. Using immunoSEQ multiplex PCR, the repertoire was profiled, and TCRdb retains in-frame clones only, with some absent. The sample shows 92,000 or so clones, around nine tenths of them seen only once. Sequenced sample: CD8+ T cells from blood. Every receptor here comes from a human donor in good health.

This clone was seen once. V is TRBV2 and J is TRBJ2-6; D is possibly TRBD2 (5 bases). V lost 7 bases to trimming and J lost 3 bases, with 13 bases between them. Per germline, CDR1 SNHLY and CDR2 FYNNEI. There are 15 residues in the CDR3. This CDR3 is CASKIGEFGANVLTF. DNA for the CDR3: TGTGCCAGCAAGATCGGGGAGTTTGGGGCCAACGTCCTGACTTTC.

The chain couples TRBV9 to TRBJ2-1; D not resolved. The CDR3 totals 18 residues. V lost 3 bases to trimming and J lost 3 bases, with 22 bases between them. Germline assignment: CDR1 SGDLS and CDR2 YYNGEE. Here the CDR3 DNA reads TGTGCCAGCAGCGCCCCCCTAGTGGTTGCTGGTGTCTACAATGAGCAGTTCTTC. Translated: CASSAPLVVAGVYNEQFF.

The V and J genes are TRBV15 and TRBJ2-7, with D hard to call. Germline V gene data show CDR1 as LNHNV and CDR2 as YYDKDF (reference sequence). V was pared by 5 bases and J by 0 bases, with 8 bases between. This CDR3 contains 13 residues. In nucleotides, the CDR3 is TGTGCCACCAGCGAGACGGCCTCCTACGAGCAGTACTTC. Protein: CATSETASYEQYF. Full variable domain (rest looked up from reference TRBV15 and TRBJ2-7): DAMVIQNPRYQVTQFGKPVTLSCSQTLNHNVMYWYQQKSSQAPKLLFHYYDKDFNNEADTPDNFQSRRPNTSFCFLDIRSPGLGDTAMYLCATSETASYEQYFGPGTRLTVT.

This chain uses TRBV4-2 with TRBJ2-1; possible D gene TRBD2, 5 bases. V dropped 1 base and J dropped 7 bases, with 11 bases sitting between them. The CDR3 runs 14 residues. Germline values: CDR1 LGHNA, CDR2 YNFKEQ. CDR3 coding DNA: TGTGCCAGCAGCCAAGGAGGGAAATGGAATGAGCAGTTCTTC. The encoded protein is CASSQGGKWNEQFF.

The V call is TRBV6-5, the J call TRBJ1-5; TRBD1 might be the D (6 bases). With 2 bases removed from V and 4 bases from J, the gap between germline ends came to 15 bases. The CDR3 runs 16 residues. Germline CDR1 is MNHEY and CDR2 is SVGAGI. CDR3 DNA: TGTGCCAGCAGTTACGCTGGGGCAGGGGTTAATCAGCCCCAGCATTTT. Encoded protein: CASSYAGAGVNQPQHF.

This chain links TRBV19 with TRBJ2-5; no clear D. V was shortened by 3 bases and J by 5 bases, with 16 bases between the two germline ends. This CDR3 spans 15 amino acids. The germline V gene encodes CDR1 LNHDA and CDR2 SQIVND (reference sequence). CDR3 DNA: TGTGCCAGTAGTATGTGGGCAGGCGGTCAGGAGACCCAGTACTTC. Its translation is CASSMWAGGQETQYF. Combining the CDR3 with reference TRBV19 and TRBJ2-5 gives the whole variable domain DGGITQSPKYLFRKEGQNVTLSCEQNLNHDAMYWYRQDPGQGLRLIYYSQIVNDFQKGDIAEGYSVSREKKESFPLTVTSAQKNPTAFYLCASSMWAGGQETQYFGPGTRLLVL.

The rearrangement uses TRBV12-2 and TRBJ2-2; the D call in the table, TRBD1, was not verified against the DNA. TRBV12-2 is assigned pseudogene status. CDR3 size: 17 residues. CDR3 sequence (DNA): TGTGCAAGTCGCTTAACCCCGGATAGGGGAACACCCGGGGAGCTGTTTTTT. Protein: CASRLTPDRGTPGELFF.